The 14 T cell receptor beta chains below come from one sample, sequenced in a study of cytomegalovirus exposure and HLA in healthy donors. TCRdb's copy holds only in-frame clones and misses some; the assay was immunoSEQ multiplex PCR. The data contain about 75,000 clones, 85% of them seen just once; the ten biggest clones take up about 3%. Sample: PBMCs. The source of these receptors is a man aged 25-45 years in good health and CMV-seronegative.

The gene calls are TRBV30 and TRBJ1-6; 7 bases are shared with TRBD1. V lost 1 base to trimming and J lost 10 bases; unmatched junction nucleotides: 4. CDR3 length: 13 residues. Germline loops: CDR1 GTSNPN, CDR2 SVGIG (reference sequence). The CDR3, as DNA: TGTGCCTGGAGTGGACAGGGTAGCTCACCCCTCCACTTT. Its translation is CAWSGQGSSPLHF.

This clone was observed a handful of times. The genes are TRBV15 and TRBJ2-3; the match to TRBD2 covers 11 bases. Unmatched junction bases numbered 2, after V lost 3 bases and J lost 3 bases. CDR1 is LNHNV, CDR2 YYDKDF, per germline (reference sequence). The CDR3 has 15 residues. The DNA for the CDR3 is TGTGCCACCAGCAGTAGCGGGGGGGCAACAGATACGCAGTATTTT. Its protein is CATSSSGGATDTQYF.

The chain has TRBV9 and TRBJ1-5; a possible D gene is TRBD1 (5 bases). The CDR3 runs 15 residues. Germline V gene lookup returns CDR1 SGDLS and CDR2 YYNGEE. V lost 0 bases and J 0 bases, leaving 7 bases between the germline ends. The CDR3 protein is CASSVAGDSNQPQHF. The CDR3 region has the DNA TGTGCCAGCAGCGTAGCGGGGGATAGCAATCAGCCCCAGCATTTT.

This chain connects TRBV5-1 to TRBJ1-1, with D unresolved. Trimming took off 0 bases at V and 2 bases at J, with 17 bases between the two ends. Germline V gene sequence: CDR1 SGHRS, CDR2 YFSETQ. The CDR3 covers 17 residues. The CDR3 reads CASSLAGSRVLNTEAFF. In DNA, the CDR3 is TGCGCCAGCAGCTTGGCCGGGTCTCGCGTACTAAACACTGAAGCTTTCTTT.

This clone showed up just once. The chain combines TRBV6-5 with TRBJ2-2, with D possibly TRBD1 on 5 matching bases. CDR3 length: 13 amino acids. Between the trimmed V and J ends, which lost 2 bases and 9 bases, there was a span of 10 bases. The germline V gene encodes CDR1 MNHEY and CDR2 SVGAGI. This CDR3 is CASSYVSGWELFF. The CDR3, as DNA: TGTGCCAGCAGTTACGTGTCAGGGTGGGAGCTGTTTTTT.

This sequence joins TRBV7-7 and TRBJ2-3, with D possibly TRBD2 on 5 matching bases. Trimming took off 3 bases at V and 2 bases at J, with 12 bases between the two ends. The CDR3 runs to 15 residues. CDR1 and CDR2 (germline): SSHAT, FNYEAQ (reference sequence). CDR3 coding DNA: TGTGCCAGCAGCTTTGGTAGAGGGATCACAGATACGCAGTATTTT. Its protein product is CASSFGRGITDTQYF.

The chain has TRBV30 and TRBJ2-5; TRBD1 aligns across 8 bases. The CDR3 loop spans 12 amino acids. The V gene's germline CDR1 is GTSNPN and CDR2 SVGIG (reference sequence). V gave up 5 bases and J gave up 5 bases; unmatched junction bases: 4. CDR3 in DNA: TGTGCCTGGGAAGGACAGGGTGAGACCCAGTACTTC. Its protein product is CAWEGQGETQYF.

The V and J genes are TRBV11-2 and TRBJ1-1; D remains ambiguous. CDR1 is SGHAT and CDR2 is FQNNGV in the germline V gene. V was shortened by 3 bases and J by 2 bases, with 4 bases between the two germline ends. CDR3 length: 12 amino acids. The CDR3 sequence is CASSFSNTEAFF. The CDR3 DNA reads TGTGCCAGCAGCTTTAGTAACACTGAAGCTTTCTTT.

V usage is TRBV10-3 and J usage is TRBJ2-2; 9 bases match TRBD1. The V and J ends lost 4 bases and 3 bases, in that order; junction bases with no gene match: 0. Per germline, CDR1 ENHRY and CDR2 SYGVKD. The CDR3 totals 14 residues. CDR3 in DNA: TGTGCCATCAGTGGGACAGGGGACACCGGGGAGCTGTTTTTT. It specifies CAISGTGDTGELFF.

The J gene is TRBJ2-7, the V gene TRBV5-1; 7 bases agree with TRBD1. Germline-derived CDR1 and CDR2 are SGHRS and YFSETQ. The CDR3 sequence is 16 residues long. The trim removed 0 bases at V and 0 bases at J, leaving 6 bases unmatched. This CDR3 is CASSLVRTGSSYEQYF. The CDR3 nucleotides are TGCGCCAGCAGCTTGGTCCGGACAGGCAGCTCCTACGAGCAGTACTTC. The whole variable domain, remainder taken from reference TRBV5-1 and TRBJ2-7, is KAGVTQTPRYLIKTRGQQVTLSCSPISGHRSVSWYQQTPGQGLQFLFEYFSETQRNKGNFPGRFSGRQFSNSRSEMNVSTLELGDSALYLCASSLVRTGSSYEQYFGPGTRLTVT.

The chain is built from TRBV4-3 and TRBJ2-1; unclear D gene. The V end was cut by 1 base, the J end by 6 bases, with 7 bases between. CDR1 LGHNA and CDR2 YSLEER come from the germline V gene. The CDR3 length is 13 residues. CDR3 DNA sequence: TGCGCCAGCAGCCAAGTCTCTGTCAATGAGCAGTTCTTC. Translated: CASSQVSVNEQFF.

In nucleotides, the CDR3 is TGTGCCAGCAGCCCATCGGGGTCCGGGGCCAACGTCCTGACTTTC. Amino acids: CASSPSGSGANVLTF. The chain links TRBV14 to TRBJ2-6, with D tentatively TRBD2 (5 bases). V shed 4 bases and J shed 4 bases, with 11 bases lying between them. The CDR3 is 15 amino acids. Germline V gene data show CDR1 as SGHDN and CDR2 as FVKESK.

The chain links TRBV9 to TRBJ1-2; a weak D match, TRBD1 (5 bases). Per the germline V gene, CDR1 is SGDLS and CDR2 is YYNGEE. Deletions cut 2 bases from V and 0 bases from J, with 14 bases between. The CDR3 covers 16 residues. CDR3 sequence reads: CASSVRTDTTNYGYTF. The CDR3 nucleotides are TGTGCCAGCAGCGTCCGGACGGACACTACTAACTATGGCTACACCTTC.

The chain uses TRBV30 and TRBJ1-5; 8 bases are shared with TRBD1. CDR1 is GTSNPN and CDR2 is SVGIG in the germline V gene (reference sequence). This CDR3 is built from 15 residues. Losses at the gene ends were 2 bases for V and 6 bases for J; bases not matched to a gene: 9. CDR3 residues: CAWSLTGVVGQPQHF. The CDR3 nucleotides read TGTGCCTGGAGTTTGACAGGGGTGGTTGGTCAGCCCCAGCATTTT.